This T cell receptor (beta chain) was identified during a study of T-cell reconstitution after alpha-beta-depleted transplantation in children. General study points: Newly generated T cells supplied most T-cell counts and diversity one year post-transplant.

The sample holds a few counts of this clonotype. Its antigen is unknown. The V gene's germline CDR1 is LGHNA and CDR2 YSLEER. The CDR3 length is 15 residues. Trimming shortened V by 5 bases and J by 4 bases, and 18 bases separated the two germline ends. For TCRbeta, the library was prepared with unique molecular identifiers. TCRdb re-called the PCR reads through MiXCR, storing one row per CDR3 protein. The sample carries 500,000 to 650,000 distinct CDR3 sequences, around 10% recorded once. V gene TRBV4-3 combines with J gene TRBJ2-7; a weak D match, TRBD2 (5 bases). This sequence originates from a female patient aged 2-15 years who had a stem cell transplant for aplastic anemia, so the T cells may come from the graft donor. Sequences were derived from PBMCs, mostly from graft donor cells, sampled 180 days after TCRalphabeta/CD19-depleted stem cell transplant. The CDR3 spells CASSRVGGSRYEQYF. The CDR3 DNA follows: TGCGCCAGCAGCAGAGTCGGTGGGAGCCGGTACGAGCAGTACTTC.